What follows are 30 T cell receptor beta chains derived from one specimen sequenced in a study of T-cell reconstitution after alpha-beta-depleted transplantation in children. The TCRbeta library was prepared with unique molecular identifiers. TCRdb processed the PCR reads anew with MiXCR; each CDR3 protein has one entry. Among around 190,000 distinct CDR3 sequences listed, about 7% were seen once. The sequencing used PBMCs, collected before TCRalphabeta/CD19-depleted stem cell transplant. All receptors derive from a boy aged 2 to 10 with acute lymphoblastic leukemia, due to receive a stem cell transplant.

This clonotype was observed at least ten times. The gene calls are TRBV12-3 or TRBV12-4 and TRBJ2-7, with D tentatively TRBD1 (5 bases). Trimming removed 2 bases from V and 0 bases from J, with 11 bases in between. This CDR3 region has 15 residues. The CDR3 sequence: CASSLRTRSSYEQYF. CDR3 bases: TGTGCCAGCAGTTTAAGGACACGGAGCTCCTACGAGCAGTACTTC.

The table lists this clonotype with many counts. The V and J genes are TRBV6-1 and TRBJ2-7; D is undetermined. Deletions cut 2 bases from V and 2 bases from J, with 16 bases between. This CDR3 spans 16 amino acids. Germline CDR1 reads MNHNS; CDR2 reads SASEGT. CDR3 nucleotide sequence: TGTGCCAGCAGTGAAATTTTGGGCAGTATGACCTACGAGCAGTACTTC. It translates to CASSEILGSMTYEQYF.

This clonotype turned up a few times. The chain combines TRBV20-1 with TRBJ2-1; D may be TRBD2 (7 bases). CDR3 length: 15 amino acids. V lost 0 bases to trimming and J lost 5 bases, with 14 bases between them. Germline-derived CDR1 and CDR2 are DFQATT and SNEGSKA (reference sequence). This chain's CDR3 is CSARDPGGGDNEQFF. DNA of the CDR3: TGCAGTGCTAGAGATCCGGGGGGCGGAGACAATGAGCAGTTCTTC.

This clonotype was picked up many times. This chain joins TRBV29-1 and TRBJ1-1; 10 bases align to TRBD1. CDR1 is SQVTM and CDR2 is ANQGSEA in the germline V gene. V dropped 5 bases and J dropped 3; count of bases not matched to a gene: 12. This CDR3 has 16 residues. CDR3: CSVSPGQGIGYTEAFF. CDR3 bases: TGCAGCGTTTCACCGGGACAGGGGATTGGGTACACTGAAGCTTTCTTT.

Many counts were recorded for this clonotype. V gene TRBV29-1 combines with J gene TRBJ1-1; no clear D gene. The germline V gene has CDR1 SQVTM and CDR2 ANQGSEA. The germline V and J ends were trimmed by 4 bases and 8 bases, with 14 bases remaining between them. The CDR3 sequence is 12 residues long. CDR3 amino acids: CSVGVSGVEAFF. Written as DNA, the CDR3 is TGCAGCGTTGGAGTTTCCGGGGTGGAAGCTTTCTTT.

This clonotype was observed many times. This chain uses TRBV20-1 with TRBJ2-6, with D hard to call. Trimming removed 1 base from V and 0 bases from J, with 10 bases in between. Germline CDR1 is DFQATT and CDR2 is SNEGSKA (reference sequence). The length of the CDR3 is 16 residues. CDR3 nucleotide sequence: TGCAGTGCTAGAGGAAAAGGCAGCTCTGGGGCCAACGTCCTGACTTTC. It is translated as CSARGKGSSGANVLTF.

This clonotype appeared a few times. The chain links TRBV9 to TRBJ1-2; D remains ambiguous. The V gene's germline CDR1 is SGDLS and CDR2 YYNGEE. The CDR3 has 12 amino acids. V was clipped by 0 bases and J by 8 bases, with 8 bases between them. CDR3 residues: CASSVGAAGYTF. The DNA of the CDR3 is TGTGCCAGCAGCGTAGGGGCAGCCGGCTACACCTTC.

This clonotype was seen many times. The CDR3 DNA is TGTGCCAGCAGCTCAGGGGGCTCTTGGGTCGGAAACACCATATATTTT. Translation gives CASSSGGSWVGNTIYF. The genes are TRBV6-5 and TRBJ1-3; TRBD1 agrees at 8 bases. V was clipped by 6 bases and J by 4 bases; unmatched bases: 11. From germline, CDR1 is MNHEY and CDR2 SVGAGI. The CDR3 has 16 amino acids.

Ten or more counts support this clonotype. The CDR3 DNA sequence: TGTGCCAGCAGTTTAGTCCAGGAAGCTTTCTTT. Protein: CASSLVQEAFF. The chain couples TRBV5-8 to TRBJ1-1; D unresolved. Germline V gene data show CDR1 as SGHTS and CDR2 as YDEGEE. V was cut by 5 bases and J by 8 bases, with 10 bases left in between. There are 11 residues in the CDR3.

The table lists this clonotype with many counts. The V and J genes are TRBV15 and TRBJ2-4, with 8 bases that match TRBD2. The CDR3 totals 17 residues. The junction had 17 bases not matched to a gene; V was cut back by 6 bases and J by 7 bases. The germline V gene has CDR1 LNHNV and CDR2 YYDKDF (reference sequence). The CDR3 protein is CATSIDSKAGGGNIQYF. CDR3 nucleotide sequence: TGTGCCACCAGTATCGACTCCAAAGCCGGGGGGGGGAACATTCAGTACTTC.

This rearrangement joins TRBV7-6 to TRBJ2-7, with 9 nucleotides matching TRBD2. Trimming at V came to 0 bases and at J to 5 bases, leaving 5 bases not matched to a gene. This CDR3 is built from 15 residues. The germline V gene encodes CDR1 SGHVS and CDR2 FNYEAQ. The CDR3 sequence: CASSLAQREADEQYF. The CDR3 nucleotides read TGTGCCAGCAGCTTAGCCCAGCGGGAGGCCGACGAGCAGTACTTC.

The chain combines TRBV7-9 with TRBJ2-7, with 14 bases lining up with TRBD2. This CDR3 is built from 17 residues. Germline CDR1 reads SEHNR; CDR2 reads FQNEAQ (reference sequence). J lost 6 bases, V lost 3 bases, and 10 bases had no gene match. CDR3 amino acids: CASSFPPGLAGGGEQYF. As DNA, the CDR3 is TGTGCCAGCAGCTTCCCCCCCGGACTAGCGGGGGGCGGCGAGCAGTACTTC.

This clonotype has a count of ten or more. The V and J genes are TRBV28 and TRBJ2-7; possible D gene TRBD1, 6 bases. Germline V gene lookup returns CDR1 MDHEN and CDR2 SYDVKM. The CDR3 is 12 residues long. The V end lost 10 bases, the J end lost 2 bases, and 12 bases lay between the germline ends. The CDR3: CAISGQAYEQYF. Here the CDR3 DNA reads TGTGCCATCTCGGGACAAGCCTACGAGCAGTACTTC. The whole variable domain, remainder taken from reference TRBV28 and TRBJ2-7, is DVKVTQSSRYLVKRTGEKVFLECVQDMDHENMFWYRQDPGLGLRLIYFSYDVKMKEKGDIPEGYSVSREKKERFSLILESASTNQTSMYLCAISGQAYEQYFGPGTRLTVT.

This clonotype was recorded many times. This sequence joins TRBV7-6 and TRBJ2-1, with 9 bases fitting TRBD1. Germline V lookup: CDR1 SGHVS, CDR2 FNYEAQ. V dropped 5 bases and J dropped 4; count of bases not matched to a gene: 9. CDR3 length: 16 residues. The CDR3 DNA reads as TGTGCCAGCAGCCTCGGGTCGGGACAGGGATACAATGAGCAGTTCTTC. This encodes CASSLGSGQGYNEQFF.

This clonotype was counted many times. The chain couples TRBV6-5 to TRBJ1-2; a weak D match, TRBD1 (6 bases). Between the trimmed V and J ends, which lost 2 bases and 3 bases, there was a span of 16 bases. The CDR3 has 16 amino acids. Per the germline V gene, CDR1 is MNHEY and CDR2 is SVGAGI. The CDR3 loop is CASSYLGSGADYGYTF. The CDR3 nucleotides are TGTGCCAGCAGTTACCTTGGGTCAGGGGCGGACTATGGCTACACCTTC.

The chain recombines TRBV24-1 with TRBJ2-5; 8 positions agree with TRBD1. J was trimmed by 5 bases and V by 10 bases; bases with no gene match: 14. The germline V gene encodes CDR1 KGHDR and CDR2 SFDVKD. This CDR3 is 15 amino acids long. Here the CDR3 DNA reads TGTGCCACGAGTCATAATCGACAGGGGATCGAGACCCAGTACTTC. It specifies CATSHNRQGIETQYF.

Many counts were recorded for this clonotype. V gene TRBV7-2 combines with J gene TRBJ1-2; the D is unclear. The CDR3 runs to 16 residues. Germline CDR1 SGHTA, CDR2 FQGNSA. The V gene lost 2 bases and the J gene lost 6 bases, with 19 bases spanning the gap. The CDR3 reads CASSLSTSRNLHGYTF. The CDR3 coding sequence is TGTGCCAGCAGCTTAAGCACAAGCCGGAACCTACATGGCTACACCTTC.

This clonotype came up many times. The chain uses TRBV7-8 and TRBJ2-3; weak D call: TRBD2 (6 bases). Germline lookup yields CDR1 SGHVS and CDR2 FQNEAQ. CDR3 size: 13 residues. Trimming stripped 5 bases from V and 3 bases from J, with 9 bases between. The chain's CDR3 is CASSPGTTDTQYF. CDR3 nucleotides: TGTGCCAGCAGCCCCGGGACTACAGATACGCAGTATTTT.

Remarks on this clonotype: A single base separates this from a much larger clone, so it may be a read error. J is TRBJ2-5 and V is TRBV7-9; 7 positions match TRBD2. Per germline, CDR1 SEHNR and CDR2 FQNEAQ (reference sequence). With 2 bases clipped from V and 5 bases from J, the junction kept 11 bases outside the gene matches. This CDR3 has 16 residues. CDR3 sequence (DNA): TGTGCCAGCAGCTTAAACTTGGCTAGCGGTGAGGAGACCCAGTACTTC. It is translated as CASSLNLASGEETQYF.

The genes are TRBV20-1 and TRBJ1-1; TRBD1 might be the D (6 bases). V lost 5 bases and J 0 bases, leaving 10 bases between the germline ends. The CDR3 is made up of 13 amino acids. Germline CDR1 is DFQATT and CDR2 is SNEGSKA (reference sequence). The CDR3 loop reads CSASDSVNTEAFF. For the CDR3, the DNA is TGCAGTGCTTCGGACAGTGTGAACACTGAAGCTTTCTTT.

The table lists this clonotype with many counts. The rearrangement links TRBV28 to TRBJ1-2; tentative D call: TRBD1 (5 bases). Germline V gene sequence: CDR1 MDHEN, CDR2 SYDVKM. The CDR3 covers 14 residues. Trimming left V 8 bases short and J 2 bases short, with 15 bases between. CDR3 in DNA: TGTGCCAGCTCCCAGACAGTTCTAAACTATGGCTACACCTTC. Protein: CASSQTVLNYGYTF.

This clonotype appeared a few times. The junction differs from germline at one of its ends, possibly a read error. The J gene is TRBJ2-7, the V gene TRBV7-2; D ambiguous. The CDR3 spans 14 residues. From germline, CDR1 is SGHTA and CDR2 FQGNSA. The DNA for the CDR3 is TGTGCCAGCAGCCCCGCCGGCTTCTCCTACCAGCAGTACTTC. It is translated as CASSPAGFSYQQYF.

CDR3 DNA: TGTGCCAGCAGCTTAACGCGGGGAACTTCTACGGATTCACCCCTCCACTTT. Its protein is CASSLTRGTSTDSPLHF. The chain employs TRBV13 and TRBJ1-6; no definite D call. With 2 bases removed from V and 8 bases from J, the gap between germline ends came to 19 bases. This CDR3 comprises 17 residues. In germline, CDR1 is PRHDT, CDR2 FYEKMQ (reference sequence).

This clonotype turned up a few times. The CDR3 loop is CASSQDPGSADTQYF. As DNA, the CDR3 is TGTGCCAGCAGCCAAGACCCAGGGTCGGCAGATACGCAGTATTTT. This sequence joins TRBV4-2 and TRBJ2-3, with D possibly TRBD1 on 5 matching bases. The V gene's germline CDR1 is LGHNA and CDR2 YNFKEQ. This CDR3 has 15 amino acids. V was clipped by 0 bases and J by 4 bases, with 11 bases between them.

This clonotype has just a few counts. The chain uses TRBV4-3 and TRBJ1-1; TRBD1 aligns across 8 bases. V shed 7 bases, J shed 1 base, and the junction held 8 bases outside the gene matches. CDR3 length: 15 residues. CDR1 is LGHNA, CDR2 YSLEER, per germline. The CDR3 reads CASTRTGLGNTEAFF. Here the CDR3 DNA reads TGCGCCAGCACCCGGACAGGGCTAGGGAACACTGAAGCTTTCTTT.

This clonotype was picked up many times. Written as DNA, the CDR3 is TGTGCCAGCCGAGGGACAGCCGATACGCAGTATTTT. As protein: CASRGTADTQYF. J is TRBJ2-3 and V is TRBV12-3 or TRBV12-4, with 7 bases fitting TRBD1. With 8 bases clipped from V and 6 bases from J, the junction kept 5 bases outside the gene matches. There are 12 residues in the CDR3.

This clonotype was found many times. This chain uses TRBV24-1 with TRBJ2-5; TRBD1 agrees at 9 bases. The V gene's germline CDR1 is KGHDR and CDR2 SFDVKD. Trimming at V came to 0 bases and at J to 5 bases, leaving 3 bases not matched to a gene. The CDR3 has 15 amino acids. The CDR3 sequence is CATSDLKGQGETQYF. The CDR3 bases are TGTGCCACCAGTGATTTGAAGGGACAGGGTGAGACCCAGTACTTC.

V is TRBV5-1 and J is TRBJ2-3; D perhaps matches TRBD1 (6 bases). The CDR3 runs 13 residues. Looked up from germline, CDR1 is SGHRS and CDR2 is YFSETQ. V was clipped by 7 bases and J by 5 bases, with 14 bases between them. The CDR3 sequence is CASGLTGRDTQYF. Here the CDR3 DNA reads TGCGCCAGCGGCCTGACAGGAAGAGATACGCAGTATTTT.

This clonotype was counted ten times or more. This chain joins TRBV12-3 or TRBV12-4 and TRBJ1-5; 8 bases agree with TRBD1. The V and J ends lost 3 bases and 15 bases, in that order; junction bases with no gene match: 19. This CDR3 is 16 amino acids long. CDR3 region: CASSLGGTGALGRPHF. The CDR3 DNA reads as TGTGCCAGCAGTTTGGGAGGGACAGGAGCCTTAGGCCGGCCGCATTTT.

This clonotype was seen at least ten times. The V gene is TRBV28, the J gene TRBJ2-7; D possibly corresponds to TRBD1 (6 bases). From germline, CDR1 is MDHEN and CDR2 SYDVKM. Trimming removed 2 bases at V and 5 bases at J, with 13 bases between. This CDR3 comprises 14 residues. The CDR3 nucleotides are TGTGCCAGCAGTTTAAGCAGGGGAACTAACGAGCAGTACTTC. Protein: CASSLSRGTNEQYF.